This T cell receptor beta chain was identified in a study of cytomegalovirus exposure and HLA in healthy donors. Only a few counts were recorded for this clone. Its antigen is undetermined. CDR3 length: 14 amino acids. The germline V gene encodes CDR1 MDHEN and CDR2 SYDVKM. J gave up 7 bases and V 6 bases, and 3 bases lay outside the gene matches. General study findings and limits: Altogether, 150 to 200 TCR beta chains were recorded as cytomegalovirus-associated.

PCR employed 60 Vbeta and 13 Jbeta primers. Sequencing was performed with immunoSEQ multiplex PCR; in TCRdb, only in-frame clones are kept and a portion is missing. Here the sample spans tens of thousands of clones, around 73% being singletons. The TCR was taken from a woman between 40 and 55 years old in good health and CMV-seronegative. The sequenced sample was PBMCs. J is TRBJ2-2 and V is TRBV28; 12 bases align to TRBD1. The CDR3 reads CASRGTGGVGELFF. Here the CDR3 DNA reads TGTGCCAGCAGAGGGACAGGGGGCGTCGGGGAGCTGTTTTTT.